This is a list of T cell receptor beta chains from one sample in a study of shared clonotypes between healthy human individuals. The protocol was immunoSEQ multiplex PCR, while the TCRdb copy is restricted to in-frame clones and leaves out a portion. The sample consists of roughly 2.5 million clones, 85% to 95% of them appearing once. Sequencing input: naive CD4+ T cells sorted from blood. The receptors stem from a young man in good health. Both conserved end residues are part of each CDR3. The order of the fields is D gene, clone size, J gene, V gene, CDR3 protein, CDR3 DNA. D genes are given only for firm matches. Size values are once, few and many counts, or a class for expanded clones, and some rows have none.

- | - | TRBJ1-5 | TRBV7-3 | CASSPDPGNQPQHF | TGTGCCAGCAGCCCCGACCCGGGTAATCAGCCCCAGCATTTT
- | few | TRBJ1-1 | TRBV18 | CASSPKVRDTEAFF | TGTGCCAGCTCACCAAAGGTGCGGGACACTGAAGCTTTCTTT
TRBD2 | once | TRBJ2-7 | TRBV5-1 | CASSRGEANPYEQYF | TGCGCCAGCAGCCGGGGGGAGGCCAATCCCTACGAGCAGTACTTC
- | - | TRBJ2-7 | TRBV28 | CASSAGPGGEQYF | TGTGCCAGCAGCGCCGGGCCCGGAGGGGAGCAGTACTTC
TRBD2 | - | TRBJ2-1 | TRBV9 | CASSPRTSGDSYNEQFF | TGTGCCAGCAGCCCCCGGACTAGCGGGGACTCCTACAATGAGCAGTTCTTC
TRBD1 | - | TRBJ2-7 | TRBV19 | CASSRDSTYEQYF | TGTGCCAGTAGTCGGGACAGTACCTACGAGCAGTACTTC
- | once | TRBJ2-5 | TRBV27 | CASRHLTQGGRETQYF | TGTGCCAGCAGACACCTTACCCAGGGGGGCAGAGAGACCCAGTACTTC
- | - | TRBJ1-1 | TRBV4-1 | CASSQAAGVNTEAFF | TGCGCCAGCAGCCAGGCCGCGGGAGTGAACACTGAAGCTTTCTTT
- | - | TRBJ2-7 | TRBV6-6 | CASSPGTPAEQYF | TGTGCCAGCAGTCCCGGGACGCCGGCCGAGCAGTACTTC
TRBD1 | - | TRBJ1-6 | TRBV5-1 | CASSSQGGLNSPLHF | TGCGCCAGCAGCTCCCAAGGGGGCCTTAATTCACCCCTCCACTTT
- | - | TRBJ2-4 | TRBV28 | CASSLIQGKNIQYF | TGTGCCAGCAGTTTGATTCAGGGCAAAAACATTCAGTACTTC
- | - | TRBJ1-6 | TRBV7-9 | CASSLVGGSLHF | TGTGCCAGCAGCTTAGTAGGGGGGTCCCTCCACTTT
- | - | TRBJ2-7 | TRBV7-9 | CASSADGTSYEQYF | TGTGCCAGCAGCGCAGACGGGACCTCCTACGAGCAGTACTTC
TRBD1 | - | TRBJ1-1 | TRBV7-2 | CASSERRDRDSEAFF | TGTGCCAGCAGCGAGAGGAGGGACAGGGACTCTGAAGCTTTCTTT
- | - | TRBJ1-5 | TRBV10-3 | CAISESGASNQPQHF | TGTGCCATCAGTGAGTCAGGAGCTAGCAATCAGCCCCAGCATTTT
- | few | TRBJ1-5 | TRBV28 | CASRQGGSNQPQHF | TGTGCCAGCAGGCAAGGGGGAAGCAATCAGCCCCAGCATTTT
- | - | TRBJ2-3 | TRBV5-1 | CASSHGWGSDTQYF | TGCGCCAGCAGCCACGGTTGGGGATCAGATACGCAGTATTTT
- | - | TRBJ2-7 | TRBV5-6 | CASSSTGIHEQYF | TGTGCCAGCAGCTCGACGGGGATCCACGAGCAGTACTTC
- | - | TRBJ1-4 | TRBV30 | CAWTPGALNEKLFF | TGTGCCTGGACCCCTGGAGCCCTTAATGAAAAACTGTTTTTT
- | - | TRBJ2-2 | TRBV27 | CASRKLAEGNTGELFF | TGTGCCAGCCGAAAACTGGCGGAGGGGAACACCGGGGAGCTGTTTTTT
TRBD2 | - | TRBJ2-1 | TRBV5-1 | CASSFTSGRANEQFF | TGCGCCAGCAGCTTTACTAGCGGGAGGGCCAATGAGCAGTTCTTC
- | - | TRBJ1-2 | TRBV4-1 | CASSQADYGYTF | TGCGCCAGCAGCCAAGCGGACTATGGCTACACCTTC
- | - | TRBJ1-5 | TRBV5-5 | CASSLEAGNQPQHF | TGTGCCAGCAGCTTGGAAGCAGGAAATCAGCCCCAGCATTTT
- | - | TRBJ1-1 | TRBV28 | CASSPSGSDTEAFF | TGTGCCAGCAGTCCCTCGGGGAGTGACACTGAAGCTTTCTTT
- | - | TRBJ2-2 | TRBV2 | CASTAAGELFF | TGTGCCAGCACGGCAGCCGGGGAGCTGTTTTTT
- | - | TRBJ1-5 | TRBV4-1 | CASSYTEDNQPQHF | TGCGCCAGCAGCTACACGGAGGACAATCAGCCCCAGCATTTT
- | - | TRBJ1-2 | TRBV2 | CASSGEGMSLNYGYTF | TGTGCCAGCAGTGGGGAGGGGATGTCATTAAACTATGGCTACACCTTC
TRBD2 | - | TRBJ2-7 | TRBV19 | CASSIAGAFYEQYF | TGTGCCAGTAGTATCGCGGGAGCCTTCTACGAGCAGTACTTC
- | - | TRBJ2-1 | TRBV5-6 | CASSLPGTNNHNEQFF | TGTGCCAGCAGCTTACCCGGGACAAACAACCACAATGAGCAGTTCTTC
- | - | TRBJ2-3 | TRBV7-9 | CASSLAQSPSTDTQYF | TGTGCCAGCAGCTTAGCCCAATCTCCTAGCACAGATACGCAGTATTTT
TRBD1 | - | TRBJ1-1 | TRBV5-1 | CASSWDRVVGTEAFF | TGCGCCAGCAGCTGGGACAGGGTGGTAGGGACTGAAGCTTTCTTT
- | once | TRBJ2-1 | TRBV21-1 | CASSKGLAGGRNLYNEQFF | TGTGCCAGCAGCAAAGGACTAGCGGGAGGTCGGAACCTCTACAATGAGCAGTTCTTC
TRBD2 | - | TRBJ2-5 | TRBV5-4 | CASSLGLAGDQETQYF | TGTGCCAGCAGCCTGGGACTAGCGGGGGATCAAGAGACCCAGTACTTC
TRBD1 | - | TRBJ2-7 | TRBV4-1 | CASSQPGTGLYEQYF | TGCGCCAGCAGCCAACCCGGGACAGGGTTATACGAGCAGTACTTC
- | - | TRBJ2-3 | TRBV7-6 | CASGRGPSTDTQYF | TGTGCCAGCGGGAGGGGGCCTAGCACAGATACGCAGTATTTT
- | - | TRBJ2-2 | TRBV11-2 | CASSLGGGYRPTGELFF | TGTGCCAGCAGCTTAGGAGGCGGCTACCGACCTACCGGGGAGCTGTTTTTT
- | - | TRBJ2-2 | TRBV10-3 | CAISESGDMNTGELFF | TGTGCCATCAGTGAGTCGGGGGACATGAACACCGGGGAGCTGTTTTTT
- | once | TRBJ2-1 | TRBV11-2 | CASSLEGISGNEQFF | TGTGCCAGCAGCTTAGAGGGTATTAGCGGCAATGAGCAGTTCTTC
- | - | TRBJ2-1 | TRBV21-1 | CASSKIVARLAGGNNEQFF | TGTGCCAGCAGCAAAATTGTGGCGCGACTAGCGGGAGGGAACAATGAGCAGTTCTTC
- | once | TRBJ1-1 | TRBV28 | CASSDGGRSTEAFF | TGTGCCAGCAGTGACGGAGGTCGGAGCACTGAAGCTTTCTTT
- | - | TRBJ2-7 | TRBV7-2 | CASSSGLELYEQYF | TGTGCCAGCAGCTCGGGACTCGAACTATACGAGCAGTACTTC
- | - | TRBJ1-5 | TRBV10-2 | CASSTGYGQPQHF | TGCGCCAGCAGTACAGGGTATGGGCAGCCCCAGCATTTT
TRBD1 | - | TRBJ1-2 | TRBV18 | CASSPFPTGASYGYTF | TGTGCCAGCTCACCATTCCCGACAGGGGCAAGCTATGGCTACACCTTC
- | - | TRBJ2-3 | TRBV10-1 | CASSGAWQPRTDTQYF | TGCGCCAGCAGTGGAGCGTGGCAACCTCGGACAGATACGCAGTATTTT
- | - | TRBJ1-6 | TRBV6-1 | CASSETWTVVSPLHF | TGTGCCAGCAGTGAAACTTGGACAGTTGTGTCACCCCTCCACTTT
- | - | TRBJ2-7 | TRBV2 | CASQQGSEQYF | TGTGCCAGCCAACAGGGCAGCGAGCAGTACTTC
- | - | TRBJ2-7 | TRBV19 | CASSINNGFYEQYF | TGTGCCAGTAGTATAAACAACGGCTTCTACGAGCAGTACTTC
- | - | TRBJ2-6 | TRBV19 | CASTQAPGANVLTF | TGTGCCAGTACCCAAGCCCCTGGGGCCAACGTCCTGACTTTC
TRBD1 | - | TRBJ1-1 | TRBV28 | CASSPDRATEAFF | TGTGCCAGCAGCCCCGACAGGGCTACTGAAGCTTTCTTT
TRBD1 | - | TRBJ2-1 | TRBV6-5 | CASSRQGERFF | TGTGCCAGCAGTAGACAGGGGGAACGGTTCTTC
- | - | TRBJ1-1 | TRBV5-1 | CASSRGGQTLNTEAFF | TGCGCCAGCAGCCGGGGAGGACAGACTTTGAACACTGAAGCTTTCTTT
- | - | TRBJ2-3 | TRBV18 | CASSPRQAITDTQYF | TGTGCCAGCTCACCACGCCAGGCGATCACAGATACGCAGTATTTT
- | - | TRBJ2-7 | TRBV6-1 | CAIQGGTYEQYF | TGTGCCATTCAGGGGGGGACCTACGAGCAGTACTTC
- | once | TRBJ1-2 | TRBV6-5 | CASSQGLRGYGYTF | TGTGCCAGCAGCCAGGGGCTTAGGGGCTATGGCTACACCTTC
- | - | TRBJ2-7 | TRBV18 | CASSPRVNVPGATILSYEQYF | TGTGCCAGCTCACCACGAGTGAATGTTCCGGGGGCCACTATACTCTCCTACGAGCAGTACTTC